These 14 T cell receptor beta chains were all obtained from the same sample, sequenced in a study of blood T cell repertoires in COVID-19. The table came from immunoSEQ multiplex PCR; TCRdb's copy has only in-frame clones and leaves some out. The sample holds 97,000 or so clones, approximately 84% seen once. The sample taken for sequencing was peripheral blood. The receptors come from a man between 65 and 80 years old with acute or convalescent COVID-19.

This rearrangement joins TRBV18 to TRBJ2-2; 7 nucleotides match TRBD1. Germline loops: CDR1 KGHSH, CDR2 LQKENI. Germline trimming cut 3 bases from V and 2 bases from J; bases unmatched to any gene: 6. The CDR3 sequence is 16 residues long. The DNA for the CDR3 is TGTGCCAGCTCACCGCCGACAGGGCTAAACACCGGGGAGCTGTTTTTT. It translates to CASSPPTGLNTGELFF.

V usage is TRBV18 and J usage is TRBJ2-6, with 10 bases fitting TRBD1. The junction had 6 bases not matched to a gene; V was cut back by 3 bases and J by 1 base. The CDR3 covers 18 residues. Germline CDR1 is KGHSH and CDR2 is LQKENI. The CDR3 reads CASSPPGQGLSGANVLTF. CDR3 bases: TGTGCCAGCTCACCCCCGGGACAGGGGTTGTCTGGGGCCAACGTCCTGACTTTC.

This clone occurred a few times. V and J are TRBV4-2 and TRBJ1-4, with unresolved D. Germline lookup yields CDR1 LGHNA and CDR2 YNFKEQ. The V end was cut by 0 bases, the J end by 7 bases, with 12 bases between. This CDR3 has 15 amino acids. The chain's CDR3 is CASSQDTRQVEKLFF. The CDR3 DNA is TGTGCCAGCAGCCAAGATACCAGGCAGGTTGAAAAACTGTTTTTT.

The chain uses TRBV2 and TRBJ1-5; a possible D gene is TRBD1 (6 bases). Trimming shortened V by 6 bases and J by 5 bases, and 14 bases separated the two germline ends. The V gene's germline CDR1 is SNHLY and CDR2 FYNNEI. The CDR3 covers 14 residues. The CDR3 reads CASSDRSGHQPQHF. CDR3 bases: TGTGCCAGCAGCGACAGGTCCGGGCATCAGCCCCAGCATTTT.

This chain connects TRBV7-9 to TRBJ2-7; no definite D call. Trimming pared 5 bases from V and 3 bases from J, leaving 8 bases between. From germline, CDR1 is SEHNR and CDR2 FQNEAQ (reference sequence). The CDR3 is made up of 12 amino acids. This CDR3 reads CASSPAYYEQYF. CDR3 in DNA: TGTGCCAGCAGCCCCGCCTACTACGAGCAGTACTTC.

This chain connects TRBV4-1 to TRBJ1-1, with TRBD1 matching over 9 bases. V was pared by 0 bases and J by 13 bases, with 9 bases of the junction left unmatched. There are 14 residues in the CDR3. Germline V gene sequence: CDR1 MGHRA, CDR2 YSYEKL. The CDR3 DNA reads TGCGCCAGCAGCCAAGACGAGAACAGGGGGCAGGATTTCTTT. Translating gives CASSQDENRGQDFF.

The chain employs TRBV6-4 and TRBJ2-1; D may be TRBD2 (6 bases). The CDR3 extends over 17 amino acids. Per the germline V gene, CDR1 is MRHNA and CDR2 is SNTAGT. V was pared by 2 bases and J by 7 bases, with 21 bases between. CDR3 sequence (DNA): TGTGCCAGCAGTGACGGAGGGACCGCACGGCCGGGTAATGAGCAGTTCTTC. It translates to CASSDGGTARPGNEQFF.

A single count supports this clone. The junction shows a germline mismatch at one end, possibly a read error. The rearrangement uses TRBV20-1 and TRBJ1-2; 9 bases line up with TRBD1. CDR3 length equals 8 residues. In germline, CDR1 is DFQATT, CDR2 SNEGSKA (reference sequence). The CDR3 region is CSTGGGYF. CDR3 coding DNA: TGCAGCACAGGGGGCGGATACTTC.

This clone was seen a single time. The chain joins TRBV25-1 to TRBJ1-2; 7 bases are a match to TRBD1. CDR3 length: 15 amino acids. Germline values: CDR1 MGHDK, CDR2 SYGVNS. The ends lost 2 bases at V and 5 bases at J; junction bases unmatched: 8. The CDR3 nucleotides are TGTGCCAGCAGTGAAATAGGGGGCTCCTCTTATGGCTACACCTTC. Protein: CASSEIGGSSYGYTF.

The chain couples TRBV6-2 or TRBV6-3 to TRBJ2-7; D gene unclear. Germline CDR1 is MNHEY and CDR2 is SVGEGT. The CDR3 is made up of 13 amino acids. V shed 2 bases and J shed 4 bases, with 9 bases lying between them. The CDR3 spells CASSYQAWYEQYF. The CDR3, as DNA: TGTGCCAGCAGTTACCAGGCGTGGTACGAGCAGTACTTC.

This chain connects TRBV28 to TRBJ2-2; 15 bases fit TRBD2. The V and J ends lost 6 bases and 7 bases, in that order; junction bases with no gene match: 12. CDR3 length: 18 residues. Germline V gives CDR1 MDHEN, CDR2 SYDVKM. The CDR3 DNA sequence: TGTGCCAGCAGCCGATCCGGACTAGCGGGAGGGCGAGGCGGGGAGCTGTTTTTT. It encodes CASSRSGLAGGRGGELFF.

This sequence joins TRBV6-5 and TRBJ2-3, with TRBD2 matching over 7 bases. Germline V lookup: CDR1 MNHEY, CDR2 SVGAGI. Trimming cost V 8 bases and J 0 bases; bases outside gene matches: 5. The CDR3 totals 14 residues. CDR3 protein: CASRGGSSTDTQYF. CDR3 bases: TGTGCCAGCCGCGGGGGTTCTAGCACAGATACGCAGTATTTT.

The J gene is TRBJ1-5, the V gene TRBV2; 8 nucleotides line up with TRBD1. In germline, CDR1 is SNHLY, CDR2 FYNNEI. This CDR3 spans 13 amino acids. The trim removed 6 bases at V and 6 bases at J, leaving 4 bases unmatched. The CDR3 sequence is CASSDRGGQPQHF. The CDR3 DNA is TGTGCCAGCAGCGACAGGGGAGGTCAGCCCCAGCATTTT.

This clone was detected a few times. The rearrangement uses TRBV5-5 and TRBJ1-1, with D hard to call. The germline V and J ends were trimmed by 4 bases and 1 base, with 8 bases remaining between them. The germline V gene encodes CDR1 SGHKS and CDR2 YYEKEE (reference sequence). The CDR3 covers 13 residues. The CDR3 is CASSTLGNTEAFF. CDR3 sequence (DNA): TGTGCCAGCAGCACGCTAGGGAACACTGAAGCTTTCTTT.